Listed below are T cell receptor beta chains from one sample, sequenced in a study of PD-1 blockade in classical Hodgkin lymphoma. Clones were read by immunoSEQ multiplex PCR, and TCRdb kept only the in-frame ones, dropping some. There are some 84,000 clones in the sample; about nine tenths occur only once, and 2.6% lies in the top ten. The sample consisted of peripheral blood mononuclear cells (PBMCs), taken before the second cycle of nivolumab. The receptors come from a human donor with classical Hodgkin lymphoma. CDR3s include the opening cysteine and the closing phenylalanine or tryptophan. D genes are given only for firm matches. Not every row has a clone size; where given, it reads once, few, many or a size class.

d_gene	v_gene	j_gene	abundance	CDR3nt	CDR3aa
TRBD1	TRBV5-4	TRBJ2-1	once	TGTGCCAGCAACGGACAGGGGGCGACGGGTGAGCAGTTCTTC	CASNGQGATGEQFF
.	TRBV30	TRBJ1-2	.	TGTGCCTGGAGTGTACCCCAGGGGGGCTACACCTTC	CAWSVPQGGYTF
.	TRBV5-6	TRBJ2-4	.	TGTGCCAGCAGTCCGGGGGTAGCCAAAAACATTCAGTACTTC	CASSPGVAKNIQYF
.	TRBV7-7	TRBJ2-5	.	TGTGCCAGCAGCTTTGACAGCCAAGAGACCCAGTACTTC	CASSFDSQETQYF
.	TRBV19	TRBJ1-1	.	TGTGCCAGTAGTTTCAGACCTACTGCGAACACTGAAGCTTTCTTT	CASSFRPTANTEAFF
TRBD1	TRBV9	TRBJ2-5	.	TGTGCCAGCTCTAGACAGGGTTCTCGGGAGACCCAGTACTTC	CASSRQGSRETQYF
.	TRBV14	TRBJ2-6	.	TGTGCCAGCAGCCTACTCCAAAACAGGGTTGGGGCCAACGTCCTGACTTTC	CASSLLQNRVGANVLTF
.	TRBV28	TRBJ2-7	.	TGTGCCAGCAGCGACGTAGTGAAACACTCCTACGAGCAGTACTTC	CASSDVVKHSYEQYF
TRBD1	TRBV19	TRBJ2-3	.	TGTGCCAGTAGTACACAGGGGGCTGGCACAGATACGCAGTATTTT	CASSTQGAGTDTQYF
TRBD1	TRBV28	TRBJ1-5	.	TGTGCCAGCTTAACCACAGGGGTTACCATCCAGCCCCAGCATTTT	CASLTTGVTIQPQHF
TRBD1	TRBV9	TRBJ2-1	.	TGTGCCAGCAGCGCAGGGGGTCTGGCCTACAATGAGCAGTTCTTC	CASSAGGLAYNEQFF
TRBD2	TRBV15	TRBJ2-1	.	TGTGCCACCAGCAGAGATCCGGGAGGGCCGGGAAATGAGCAGTTCTTC	CATSRDPGGPGNEQFF
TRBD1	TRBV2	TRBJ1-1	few	TGTGCCAGCAGTAGACCCGACAGGGGGGACACTGAAGCTTTCTTT	CASSRPDRGDTEAFF
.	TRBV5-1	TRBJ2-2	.	TGCGCCAGCAGCTTGGTCGGGAGTTTTAACACCGGGGAGCTGTTTTTT	CASSLVGSFNTGELFF
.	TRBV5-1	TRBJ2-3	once	TGCGCCAGCAGCTTGGCCACAGGGCTGTTGGCAGATACGCAGTATTTT	CASSLATGLLADTQYF
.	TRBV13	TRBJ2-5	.	TGTGCCAGCAGCTTACGGATACAAGAGACCCAGTACTTC	CASSLRIQETQYF
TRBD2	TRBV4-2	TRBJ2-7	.	TGTGCCAGCAGCCAGGGACTAGCGGCCGAGCAGTACTTC	CASSQGLAAEQYF
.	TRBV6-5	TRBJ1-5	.	TGTGCCAGCAGTCGACAGGTGCTGGAGCCCCAGCATTTT	CASSRQVLEPQHF
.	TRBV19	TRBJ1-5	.	TGTGCCAGTAATCAGGGAGTCCCTCTCAATCAGCCCCAGCATTTT	CASNQGVPLNQPQHF
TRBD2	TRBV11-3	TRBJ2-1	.	TGTGCCAGCAGCCTATCTGGCGGGAGGAATGAGCAGTTCTTC	CASSLSGGRNEQFF
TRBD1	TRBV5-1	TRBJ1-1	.	TGCGCCAGCAGCGTCTCCACCCCAAGGGGGCCTGAATCTATGAACACTGAAGCTTTCTTT	CASSVSTPRGPESMNTEAFF
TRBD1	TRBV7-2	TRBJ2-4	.	TGTGCCAGCAGCACACAGGGGATAGCCAAAAACATTCAGTACTTC	CASSTQGIAKNIQYF
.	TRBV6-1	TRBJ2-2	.	TGTGCCAGCAGTGAAAGGTTCAGCTACACCGGGGAGCTGTTTTTT	CASSERFSYTGELFF
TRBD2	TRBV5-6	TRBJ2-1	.	TGTGCCAGCAGCTTGGTCGGAGGGCGGGAGCACCGCTCCTACAATGAGCAGTTCTTC	CASSLVGGREHRSYNEQFF
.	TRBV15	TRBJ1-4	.	TGTGCCACCAGCAGAGGAGGGGTGGGTGAAAAACTGTTTTTT	CATSRGGVGEKLFF
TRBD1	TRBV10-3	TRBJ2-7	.	TGTGCCATCAGTGGGACAGGGGGCTCCTACGAGCAGTACTTC	CAISGTGGSYEQYF
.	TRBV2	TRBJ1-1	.	TGTGCCAGCAGTCCCCGGGGGTACACTGAAGCTTTCTTT	CASSPRGYTEAFF
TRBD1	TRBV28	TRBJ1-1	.	TGTGCCAGCAGACCACCCACAGGGGCGAGCGGAGCTTTCTTT	CASRPPTGASGAFF
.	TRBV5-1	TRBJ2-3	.	TGCGCCAGCAGCCTACGAGGAGATACGCAGTATTTT	CASSLRGDTQYF
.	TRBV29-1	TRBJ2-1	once	TGCAGCGTTGGCGGTATGGTAGCGTCCTACAATGAGCAGTTCTTC	CSVGGMVASYNEQFF
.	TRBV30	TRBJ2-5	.	TGTGCCTGGAGTCAAATCGGAGAGACCCAGTACTTC	CAWSQIGETQYF
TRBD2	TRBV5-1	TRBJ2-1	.	TGCGCCAGCAGCTTGTCGGGGACTAGCCACAATGAGCAGTTCTTC	CASSLSGTSHNEQFF
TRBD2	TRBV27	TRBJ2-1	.	TGTGCCAGCAGTTTCTTAGCGGGAGGGTATGAGCAGTTCTTC	CASSFLAGGYEQFF
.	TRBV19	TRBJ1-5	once	TGTGCCAGTAGCGCCAGGGGATTTAGCAATCAGCCCCAGCATTTT	CASSARGFSNQPQHF
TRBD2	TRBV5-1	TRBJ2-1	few	TGCGCCAGCAGCTCCTTAGCGGGTTCATACAATGAGCAGTTCTTC	CASSSLAGSYNEQFF
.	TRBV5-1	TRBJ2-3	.	TGCGCCAGCAGCTTGGCCTCCCCAGATACGCAGTATTTT	CASSLASPDTQYF
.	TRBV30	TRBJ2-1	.	TGTGCCTGGAGTCAGCGATCGCGGGATGAGCAGTTCTTC	CAWSQRSRDEQFF
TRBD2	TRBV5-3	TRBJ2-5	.	TGTGCCAGAAGCATGACTAGCGGGAAAAAGGAAGAGACCCAGTACTTC	CARSMTSGKKEETQYF
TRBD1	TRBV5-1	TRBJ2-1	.	TGCGCCAGCAGCCGGGGACAGGGTAGGAATGAGCAGTTCTTC	CASSRGQGRNEQFF
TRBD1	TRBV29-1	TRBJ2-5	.	TGCAGCGGAGACAGGGGACAGACCCAGTACTTC	CSGDRGQTQYF
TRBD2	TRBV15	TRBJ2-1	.	TGTGCCACCAGCCCTAGCGGGAGCGGTAACGAGCAGTTCTTC	CATSPSGSGNEQFF
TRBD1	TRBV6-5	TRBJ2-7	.	TGTGCCAGCACCGAGACAGGGAACTCCTACGAGCAGTACTTC	CASTETGNSYEQYF
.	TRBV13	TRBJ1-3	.	TGTGCCAGCAGCTTAGGCCTTGTGAGCTCTGGAAACACCATATATTTT	CASSLGLVSSGNTIYF
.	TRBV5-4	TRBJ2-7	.	TGTGCCAGCGGCCAAACAGGATCCTACGAGCAGTACTTC	CASGQTGSYEQYF
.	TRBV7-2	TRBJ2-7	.	TGTGCCAGCAGCGGCAGAGCCTACGAGCAGTACTTC	CASSGRAYEQYF
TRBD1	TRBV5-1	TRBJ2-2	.	TGCGCCAGCAGCTTGCTAGGACAGGGGGCAATCGGGGAGCTGTTTTTT	CASSLLGQGAIGELFF